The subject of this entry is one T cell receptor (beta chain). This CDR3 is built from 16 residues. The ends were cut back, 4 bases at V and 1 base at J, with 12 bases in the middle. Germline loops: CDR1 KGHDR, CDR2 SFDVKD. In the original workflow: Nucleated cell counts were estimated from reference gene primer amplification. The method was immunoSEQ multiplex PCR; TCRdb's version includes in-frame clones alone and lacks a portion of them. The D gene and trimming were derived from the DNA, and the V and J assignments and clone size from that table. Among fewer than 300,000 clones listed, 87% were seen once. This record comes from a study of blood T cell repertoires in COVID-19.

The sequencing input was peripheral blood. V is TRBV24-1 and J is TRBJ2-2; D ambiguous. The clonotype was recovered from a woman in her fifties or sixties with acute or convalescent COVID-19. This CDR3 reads CATSDARAVNTGELFF. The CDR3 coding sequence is TGTGCCACCAGTGACGCCCGCGCCGTGAACACCGGGGAGCTGTTTTTT.